This T cell receptor (beta chain) was identified during a study of blood T cells in healthy people across ages. The donors, aged roughly 6 to 90, were healthy Caucasians from Russia. The amount of total RNA extracted per sample was at least 5 micrograms. PCR was performed a second time for roughly 7 to 11 cycles using a sample-barcoded 5' primer and a J-beta primer mix. Via MiXCR, TCRdb re-called the 5' RACE reads, giving one row per CDR3 protein. The profile shows 1,500,000 or so distinct CDR3 sequences, approximately 43% of them singletons. The specimen sequenced was blood. This sequence was found in a woman aged 18-29 years in good health.

This CDR3 is CATKTSGIYNEQFF. The CDR3 region has the DNA TGTGCCACCAAGACTAGCGGGATATACAATGAGCAGTTCTTC. The chain carries TRBV15 and TRBJ2-1; TRBD2 agrees at 11 bases. The CDR3 runs 14 residues. V gave up 7 bases and J gave up 4 bases; unmatched junction bases: 3. Germline values: CDR1 LNHNV, CDR2 YYDKDF (reference sequence).